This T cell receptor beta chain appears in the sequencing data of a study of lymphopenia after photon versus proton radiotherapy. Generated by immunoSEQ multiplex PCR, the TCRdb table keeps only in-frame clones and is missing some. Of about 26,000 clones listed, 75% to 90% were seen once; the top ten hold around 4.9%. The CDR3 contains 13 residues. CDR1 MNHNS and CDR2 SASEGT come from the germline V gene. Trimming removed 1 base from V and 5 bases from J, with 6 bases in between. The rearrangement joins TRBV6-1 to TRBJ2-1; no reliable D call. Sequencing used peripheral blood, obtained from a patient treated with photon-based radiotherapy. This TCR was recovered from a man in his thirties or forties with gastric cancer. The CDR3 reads CASSEGYNNEQFF. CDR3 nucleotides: TGTGCCAGCAGTGAAGGTTATAACAATGAGCAGTTCTTC.